These 27 T cell receptor beta chains were all obtained from the same sample, sequenced in a study of blood T cell repertoires in COVID-19 (dated by TCRdb to 2020 to 2021). Libraries were built with the immunoSEQ multiplex PCR assay. Drawn from immuneACCESS, this table holds only the in-frame rearrangements with V and J called that TCRdb kept. Clones are partly lost; checked studies trace under half to an unresolved V gene and leave the rest unexplained. For this sample there are some 150,000 clones; 88% appear just once. Clones ranked in the top ten supply 1.2% of the sample. The sample was PBMCs or T cells enriched from blood (not recorded which). The receptor set was obtained from a woman aged 25 to 39 with acute COVID-19.

J is TRBJ2-7 and V is TRBV11-3, with D perhaps TRBD1 (5 bases). The CDR3 runs to 12 residues. CDR1 and CDR2 (germline): SGHNT, YENEEA. The V end lost 5 bases, the J end lost 6 bases, and 11 bases lay between the germline ends. CDR3 sequence (DNA): TGTGCCAGCAGCCAAGACACAGGCGAGCAGTACTTC. Protein: CASSQDTGEQYF.

The V and J genes are TRBV6-1 and TRBJ2-5; no clear D gene. Trimming shortened V by 5 bases and J by 7 bases, and 17 bases separated the two germline ends. This CDR3 spans 14 amino acids. Per the germline V gene, CDR1 is MNHNS and CDR2 is SASEGT. The CDR3 coding sequence is TGTGCCAGCAGTCAAGGATCTCTCGAGTCGACCCAGTACTTC. Its protein product is CASSQGSLESTQYF.

This chain connects TRBV7-2 to TRBJ2-3; TRBD2 matches at 11 bases. J was trimmed by 8 bases and V by 4 bases; bases with no gene match: 5. Germline loops: CDR1 SGHTA, CDR2 FQGNSA. The CDR3 sequence is 14 residues long. For the CDR3, the DNA is TGTGCCAGCAGCTCGCTAGCGGGAGGAGGTACGCAGTATTTT. Translated, it gives CASSSLAGGGTQYF.

This chain links TRBV7-2 with TRBJ2-1, with TRBD2 as a possible D gene (6 bases). The V end was cut by 5 bases, the J end by 1 base, with 15 bases between. Per germline, CDR1 SGHTA and CDR2 FQGNSA. This CDR3 is 16 amino acids long. In DNA, the CDR3 is TGTGCCAGCAGCCCCAGTAGCGGTTATTCCTACAATGAGCAGTTCTTC. Its protein is CASSPSSGYSYNEQFF.

The chain recombines TRBV30 with TRBJ2-1, with no clear D. Trimming stripped 3 bases from V and 0 bases from J, with 9 bases between. CDR1 GTSNPN and CDR2 SVGIG come from the germline V gene (reference sequence). This CDR3 has 14 residues. CDR3 amino acids: CAWSGASSYNEQFF. The DNA of the CDR3 is TGTGCCTGGAGCGGCGCTAGCTCCTACAATGAGCAGTTCTTC.

This sequence joins TRBV9 and TRBJ1-1; no firm D call. This CDR3 contains 15 residues. V was trimmed by 2 bases and J by 1 base, leaving 12 bases between them. CDR1 is SGDLS and CDR2 is YYNGEE in the germline V gene. The CDR3 is CASSVEPQENTEAFF. The CDR3 DNA reads as TGTGCCAGCAGCGTTGAACCTCAGGAGAACACTGAAGCTTTCTTT. Supplemented by reference TRBV9 and TRBJ1-1, the full variable domain reads DSGVTQTPKHLITATGQRVTLRCSPRSGDLSVYWYQQSLDQGLQFLIQYYNGEERAKGNILERFSAQQFPDLHSELNLSSLELGDSALYFCASSVEPQENTEAFFGQGTRLTVV.

This chain connects TRBV28 to TRBJ1-1; TRBD1 matches at 8 bases. Unmatched junction bases numbered 10, after V lost 4 bases and J lost 3 bases. CDR3 length: 16 residues. From germline, CDR1 is MDHEN and CDR2 SYDVKM. This CDR3 is CASSSPVTDRDTEAFF. CDR3 DNA sequence: TGTGCCAGCAGTTCTCCCGTCACGGACAGGGACACTGAAGCTTTCTTT.

The chain recombines TRBV3-1 (or the pseudogene TRBV3-2) with TRBJ2-5; the D is unclear. The V and J ends lost 0 bases and 7 bases respectively, with 9 bases between them. This CDR3 has 13 amino acids. CDR1 LGHDT and CDR2 YNNKEL come from the germline V gene (reference sequence). The CDR3: CASSQDRVGTQYF. As DNA, the CDR3 is TGTGCCAGCAGCCAAGATCGGGTGGGGACCCAGTACTTC.

This rearrangement joins TRBV4-1 to TRBJ2-7, with 8 bases that match TRBD1. The CDR3 is made up of 16 amino acids. Germline assignment: CDR1 MGHRA and CDR2 YSYEKL. Trimming at V came to 3 bases and at J to 4 bases, leaving 11 bases not matched to a gene. CDR3 loop: CASSHLGGTGLYEQYF. The CDR3 DNA reads as TGCGCCAGCAGCCACTTAGGCGGGACAGGACTATACGAGCAGTACTTC.

J is TRBJ1-5 and V is TRBV10-3; D not resolved. Germline V gene sequence: CDR1 ENHRY, CDR2 SYGVKD. The CDR3 contains 14 residues. The ends were cut back, 0 bases at V and 1 base at J, with 4 bases in the middle. CDR3 loop: CAISESRSNQPQHF. CDR3 DNA: TGTGCCATCAGTGAGTCGAGAAGCAATCAGCCCCAGCATTTT.

This sequence joins TRBV9 and TRBJ1-1, with TRBD1 matching 7 bases. V dropped 0 bases and J dropped 8; count of bases not matched to a gene: 4. Per the germline V gene, CDR1 is SGDLS and CDR2 is YYNGEE. This CDR3 comprises 13 residues. CDR3 DNA sequence: TGTGCCAGCAGCGTAGAGGGGGCAGGAGAAGCTTTCTTT. This translates into CASSVEGAGEAFF.

This rearrangement joins TRBV5-6 to TRBJ2-5; 7 positions agree with TRBD2. In germline, CDR1 is SGHDT, CDR2 YYEEEE. The V gene end was trimmed by 6 bases and the J gene end by 1 base; junction bases not matched to a gene: 12. The CDR3 spans 16 residues. CDR3 DNA: TGTGCCAGCAATCTCTTGGGGAGGGGACTCCAAGAGACCCAGTACTTC. Its protein product is CASNLLGRGLQETQYF.

The V and J genes are TRBV7-2 and TRBJ2-1; maybe TRBD2 (6 bases). The germline V gene has CDR1 SGHTA and CDR2 FQGNSA. CDR3 length: 13 residues. V dropped 3 bases and J dropped 10 bases, with 13 bases sitting between them. The DNA for the CDR3 is TGTGCCAGCAGCTTGGCGGGAAAGTACGAGCAGTTCTTC. Translation gives CASSLAGKYEQFF.

The gene calls are TRBV10-3 and TRBJ2-1, with 9 positions matching TRBD2. V trimming: 6 bases; J trimming: 1 base; junction bases outside the gene matches: 4. This CDR3 is 15 amino acids long. Germline V lookup: CDR1 ENHRY, CDR2 SYGVKD. CDR3 protein: CAIRVLAGSYNEQFF. CDR3 nucleotides: TGTGCCATCAGGGTCCTAGCGGGATCCTACAATGAGCAGTTCTTC.

The rearrangement uses TRBV15 and TRBJ2-1; 10 positions match TRBD2. This CDR3 has 15 residues. Germline CDR1 LNHNV, CDR2 YYDKDF (reference sequence). With 5 bases clipped from V and 9 bases from J, the junction kept 10 bases outside the gene matches. Here the CDR3 reads CATSPQAGGPLEQFF. CDR3 DNA: TGTGCCACCAGCCCCCAAGCGGGAGGGCCCCTTGAGCAGTTCTTC.

CDR3 in amino acids: CASSPTGSSSYEQYF. CDR3 sequence (DNA): TGCGCCAGCAGCCCGACAGGGTCGAGCTCCTACGAGCAGTACTTC. V usage is TRBV5-1 and J usage is TRBJ2-7; 7 nucleotides line up with TRBD1. J gave up 0 bases and V 4 bases, and 7 bases lay outside the gene matches. The germline V gene encodes CDR1 SGHRS and CDR2 YFSETQ. This CDR3 spans 15 amino acids.

The rearrangement links TRBV28 to TRBJ2-4; 11 nucleotides match TRBD2. The CDR3 length is 18 residues. V gave up 6 bases and J gave up 3 bases; unmatched junction bases: 13. CDR1 and CDR2 (germline): MDHEN, SYDVKM. CDR3 region: CASRSTSGSWLVKNIQYF. CDR3 sequence (DNA): TGTGCCAGCAGGTCAACTAGCGGGAGTTGGTTGGTCAAAAACATTCAGTACTTC.

This chain uses TRBV27 with TRBJ1-5; no clear D gene. CDR3 size: 14 residues. The ends were cut back, 2 bases at V and 5 bases at J, with 10 bases in the middle. Per the germline V gene, CDR1 is MNHEY and CDR2 is SMNVEV (reference sequence). This CDR3 is CASSLLGVDQPQHF. CDR3 DNA: TGTGCCAGCAGTTTACTCGGGGTGGATCAGCCCCAGCATTTT.

V usage is TRBV28 and J usage is TRBJ2-4, with 7 bases lining up with TRBD1. Looked up from germline, CDR1 is MDHEN and CDR2 is SYDVKM. The CDR3 spans 18 residues. The junction had 14 bases not matched to a gene; V was cut back by 6 bases and J by 0 bases. CDR3 in amino acids: CASSRSLRDSLAKNIQYF. The CDR3 nucleotides read TGTGCCAGCAGCCGAAGTTTAAGGGACAGTCTAGCCAAAAACATTCAGTACTTC.

The V call is TRBV9, the J call TRBJ2-7; 11 bases are a match to TRBD1. Per germline, CDR1 SGDLS and CDR2 YYNGEE. This CDR3 has 15 amino acids. J lost 1 base, V lost 3 bases, and 3 bases had no gene match. CDR3 in DNA: TGTGCCAGCAGCGCGGGACAGGGGGTATCCTACGAGCAGTACTTC. Protein: CASSAGQGVSYEQYF.

As DNA, the CDR3 is TGTGCCAGCAGCTTATCACCGGCGGGAGTCAGCACAGATACGCAGTATTTT. It codes for CASSLSPAGVSTDTQYF. V usage is TRBV7-6 and J usage is TRBJ2-3; TRBD2 matches at 7 bases. V gave up 2 bases and J gave up 0 bases; unmatched junction bases: 8. From germline, CDR1 is SGHVS and CDR2 FNYEAQ. This CDR3 has 17 amino acids. The entire variable domain, with the rest obtained from reference TRBV7-6 and TRBJ2-3, is as follows: GAGVSQSPRYKVTKRGQDVALRCDPISGHVSLYWYRQALGQGPEFLTYFNYEAQQDKSGLPNDRFSAERPEGSISTLTIQRTEQRDSAMYRCASSLSPAGVSTDTQYFGPGTRLTVL.

This clone was picked up one time. The chain links TRBV9 to TRBJ2-7, with 9 bases identical to TRBD2. V gave up 4 bases and J gave up 6 bases; unmatched junction bases: 8. The CDR3 loop spans 14 amino acids. Per the germline V gene, CDR1 is SGDLS and CDR2 is YYNGEE. The CDR3 spells CASSPGSGSIEQYF. The CDR3 DNA follows: TGTGCCAGCAGCCCCGGTAGCGGGAGTATCGAGCAGTACTTC.

The rearrangement links TRBV7-6 to TRBJ1-3; D is perhaps TRBD1 (5 bases). The CDR3 length is 17 residues. Germline V lookup: CDR1 SGHVS, CDR2 FNYEAQ. V lost 1 base, J lost 0 bases, and 13 bases lay in between. In DNA form, the CDR3 reads TGTGCCAGCAGCTTAGGCCCTCAGGGCCTCTCTGGAAACACCATATATTTT. It is translated as CASSLGPQGLSGNTIYF.

The chain is built from TRBV5-5 and TRBJ1-4; TRBD1 matches 7 bases. This CDR3 comprises 16 residues. Germline loops: CDR1 SGHKS, CDR2 YYEKEE (reference sequence). V was clipped by 0 bases and J by 4 bases; unmatched bases: 6. CDR3 DNA: TGTGCCAGCAGCTTGGATAGGGGGCGCATTAATGAAAAACTGTTTTTT. Its translation is CASSLDRGRINEKLFF.

This chain joins TRBV4-3 and TRBJ2-3; possibly TRBD2 for D (5 bases). V dropped 0 bases and J dropped 5 bases, with 12 bases sitting between them. Germline V CDR1 and CDR2: LGHNA, YSLEER. The CDR3 covers 15 residues. CDR3 amino acids: CASSQETGKVDTQYF. The CDR3, as DNA: TGCGCCAGCAGCCAAGAGACCGGGAAAGTAGATACGCAGTATTTT.

The rearrangement uses TRBV20-1 and TRBJ2-7; 8 bases align to TRBD1. CDR1 DFQATT and CDR2 SNEGSKA come from the germline V gene (reference sequence). Germline trimming cut 3 bases from V and 2 bases from J; bases unmatched to any gene: 15. This CDR3 has 17 residues. In nucleotides, the CDR3 is TGCAGTGCTAGTCCCTTGACCGACAGGGGAAATCCCTACGAGCAGTACTTC. As protein: CSASPLTDRGNPYEQYF.

This sequence joins TRBV29-1 and TRBJ2-5; 7 bases agree with TRBD2. J gave up 5 bases and V 7 bases, and 16 bases lay outside the gene matches. The CDR3 runs to 15 residues. CDR1 is SQVTM, CDR2 ANQGSEA, per germline. CDR3 DNA: TGCAGCGGTGGGACTAACCCCTATCTCCGGGAGACCCAGTACTTC. The encoded protein is CSGGTNPYLRETQYF.